This T cell receptor (beta chain) was observed in a study of blood T cells in healthy people across ages (dated by TCRdb to the mid-2010s). About the study as a whole: In model experiments, roughly one uniquely barcoded TCR beta cDNA molecule per two T cells was captured by template switching. Donors were grouped into four age groups: young (average roughly 17 years), middle-aged (over 35), aged (about 60) and long-lived (around 82). To avoid experimental bias, donors of different ages were randomly spread across the sequencing lanes. Using the same blood draw, the study looked at two additional independent replicas of 1 million unique cDNA reads for two donors, one aged 18 to 30 and the other aged 80 or older. The study measured age-related changes in TCR beta repertoire diversity using deep sequencing normalized with unique cDNA molecular identifiers. The study at large found these results: The long-lived group showed more naive CD4+ T cells, fewer expanded clones and increased TCR diversity than the aged group, suggesting age selection. Estimates of total diversity based on one million sequenced T cells were considered lower bounds and underestimates. As age increased, observed TCR beta diversity per million T cells dropped in a roughly linear way, and a significant reduction was already evident by age 40. Because donor CMV infection status was unknown, age-related changes in expanded clonotypes were potentially confounded. Because profiling used bulk unsorted PBMCs, naive and antigen-experienced compartments could not be compared conclusively. Observed TCR beta diversity correlated strongly with the percentage of naive T cells measured by flow cytometry.

Libraries were made using 5' RACE. Sequencing took place on an Illumina HiSeq 2500. A second PCR of roughly 6 to 12 cycles was run with a J-beta primer mix and a sample-barcoded 5' primer. Each TCR beta cDNA molecule received a unique molecular identifier from a template-switch 5' adaptor carrying 12 random nucleotides. Each sample yielded at least 2.5 million CDR3-containing paired-end reads. First-strand cDNA was synthesized from all RNA with the Mint cDNA synthesis kit, primed by a TRBC-specific oligonucleotide. All cDNA was treated with uracil-DNA glycosylase and then went through a first 18-cycle PCR with the universal primers M1SS and BC2_uni_R. In the source study's methods: Normalization of each sample was performed by random selection of 1 million high-quality reads, each carrying a distinct molecular identifier. Reads sharing molecular identifiers were discarded rather than binned into consensus sequences. MiTCR, with a Q25 quality threshold and the strictest error-elimination algorithm, was used for CDR3 identification, clonotype clustering and error correction. A nonparametric unseen species model using Euler transformation provided a lower-bound estimate of total TCR beta diversity. Through fastp at Q25 and MiXCR, TCRdb rebuilt clones from the public reads, retaining in-frame beta chains. Rows are combined by CDR3 protein, so each entry shows the most common genes and DNA. These V and J calls rely on TCRdb rather than the paper's analysis. The sample table contains approximately 680,000 distinct CDR3 sequences; only one count was recorded for approximately 30% of them. The leading ten clones occupy 15% to 19% of the sample.

The CDR3 sequence holds 15 residues, the cysteine and phenylalanine included. CDR3 DNA is the only sequence kept; it has 45 bases, read in frame from the first base. V and J are trimmed by 6 bases and 0 bases, and the gene matches miss 7 bases of the junction. Comments on this clonotype: No cognate antigen has been identified for it. The record has no base qualities; no much larger clone is one base away.

The donors were roughly 40 Caucasian individuals from Russia, aged roughly 6 to 100 years, who were systemically healthy. Around 9.8 milliliters of peripheral blood were collected from each donor into EDTA-treated Vacutainer tubes. Ficoll-Paque density-gradient centrifugation was used to isolate PBMCs, with at least 6.5 million per sample. Trizol reagent was used to extract total RNA from PBMCs, with at least 6 micrograms per sample. For every donor, flow cytometry on a PBMC aliquot measured the percentage of naive CD45RAhigh/CD27high T cells. This sequence uses TRBV12-3 or TRBV12-4 and TRBJ1-1; 7 central nucleotides agree with TRBD1. Material: blood. The TCR comes from a woman older than 75 in good health. Donor details come from another sample of the same person, matched by shared clones. In nucleotide form, the sequence is TGTGCCAGCAGGTCCTCCGGGACAGTGAACACTGAAGCTTTCTTT. It translates to CASRSSGTVNTEAFF.